The entry that follows covers one TCR beta chain sequence. The target of this receptor is not known. No base quality information exists; no much larger clone differs at one position. Roughly 2 micrograms of genomic DNA were extracted from cryopreserved PBMCs for TCR beta library preparation. Longitudinal blood samples from CLL patients receiving ibrutinib monotherapy were subjected to high-throughput TCR beta sequencing. The patients were enrolled in a single-center, open-label phase 2 trial of ibrutinib monotherapy. The CDR3 contains 18 residues, cysteine and phenylalanine counted. Only the CDR3 portion is preserved as DNA: 54 bases, with reading frame beginning at the first base. At the junction V is shortened by 6 bases and J by 11 bases; bases outside the gene matches: 22. The CDR1 and CDR2 encoded by the germline V gene are MDHEN and SYDVKM. The goal of deep resolution MiSeq sequencing was a depth between 1 in 1 million and 1 in 200,000 T cells, and coverage averaged 10x per clonotype. The immunoSEQ hsTCRB Kit was used to generate TCR beta libraries. The published analysis was carried out like this. The data were analyzed with ImmunoSEQ Analyzer and ImmunoSEQ Data Assistant, and V, D and J gene assignments followed IMGT definitions. Clonality, which ranges from 0 to 1, was calculated as one minus the normalized Shannon entropy of productive rearrangement frequencies. Only overrepresented clonotypes making up at least 0.05% of each patient's repertoire were included in the public clonotype analysis. About a dozen repertoires from age-matched healthy donors, obtained from immuneACCESS, served as clonality controls. What TCRdb holds here is the immuneACCESS table cut down to in-frame rearrangements. Part of the clones is not present; checked against another copy, under half of the missing clones reflect an unresolved V gene, and the others are unexplained. The D gene and trimming were derived from the DNA, and the V and J assignments and clone size from that table. A total of some 310,000 clones appear in this sample, about 80% of them only once. The biggest ten clones account for over 6.5% of the sample.

The sample originates from a study of cytotoxic CD8 clonotypes in ibrutinib-treated CLL (dated by TCRdb to about 2021). Looking at the study overall: The cohort included about 15 treatment-naive and 11 to 12 relapsed/refractory patients; under 18 were IGHV unmutated. Longitudinal samples were available for about 30% of the roughly 86 trial participants. Samples averaged around 280,000 productive templates and roughly 86,000 productive rearrangements. Cryopreserved peripheral blood mononuclear cells were obtained before treatment, at response, and at either sustained remission or disease progression. Responses were partial in approximately 24 patients and complete in 2; after median approximately 5.5 years follow-up, roughly 14 stayed in remission and 12 progressed. Response samples were taken after a median of roughly a year on treatment, ranging from about 6 to 40 months. The paper's findings and limits, for the study overall: Sampling times were not matched between patients in sustained remission and patients whose disease was progressing, and lymph node repertoires were not examined. At baseline, clonality was higher than in age-matched healthy donors and showed a strong correlation with circulating CD8+ T-cell counts. An increase in clonality was observed at ibrutinib response, with clonality remaining stable during sustained remission and falling back toward baseline at progression. Public clonotypes were rare and either shrank or stayed stable during treatment, and the rise in clonality at ibrutinib response reflected expansion of private clonotypes.

The sequence links TRBV28 to TRBJ1-2; 12 nucleotides in the junction match TRBD1. Sequencing used PBMCs, obtained before ibrutinib treatment. This clonotype originated in a human donor with chronic lymphocytic leukemia. The DNA reads as follows: TGTGCCAGCAGGCGCACGTGGGACAGGGGGCTCTCTTTTTCGTGGTACACCTTC. The translation is CASRRTWDRGLSFSWYTF.